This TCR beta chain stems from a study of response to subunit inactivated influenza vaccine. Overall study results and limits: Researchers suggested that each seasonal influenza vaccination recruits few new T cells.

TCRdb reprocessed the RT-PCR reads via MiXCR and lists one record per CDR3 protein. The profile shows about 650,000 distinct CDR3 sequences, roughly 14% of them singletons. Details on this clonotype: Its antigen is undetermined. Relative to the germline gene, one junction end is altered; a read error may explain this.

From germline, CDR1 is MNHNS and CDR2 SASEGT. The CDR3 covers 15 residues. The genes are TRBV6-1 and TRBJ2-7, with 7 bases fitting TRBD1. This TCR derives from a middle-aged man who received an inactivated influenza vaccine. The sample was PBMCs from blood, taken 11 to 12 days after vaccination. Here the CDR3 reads CASSQYRGNYYEQSF. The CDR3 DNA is TGTGCCAGCAGTCAATACAGGGGAAACTATTACGAGCAGTCCTTC.